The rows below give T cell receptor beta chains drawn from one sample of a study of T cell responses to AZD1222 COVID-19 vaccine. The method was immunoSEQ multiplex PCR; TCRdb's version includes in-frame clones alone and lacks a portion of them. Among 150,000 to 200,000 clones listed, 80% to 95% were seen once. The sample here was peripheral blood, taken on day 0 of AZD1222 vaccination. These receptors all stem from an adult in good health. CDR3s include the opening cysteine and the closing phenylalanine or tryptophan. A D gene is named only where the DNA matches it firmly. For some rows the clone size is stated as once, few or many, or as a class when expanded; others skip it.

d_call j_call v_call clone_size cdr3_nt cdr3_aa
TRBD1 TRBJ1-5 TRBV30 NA TGTGCCTGGAGTGTTCAGACAGGGACCCCGCATTTT CAWSVQTGTPHF
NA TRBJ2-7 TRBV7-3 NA TGTGCCAGCAGCCCAGGTCCCGAATACGAGCAGTACTTC CASSPGPEYEQYF
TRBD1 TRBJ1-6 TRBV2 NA TGTGCCAGCAGATCCGGGACAGCGACTACACCCCTCCACTTT CASRSGTATTPLHF
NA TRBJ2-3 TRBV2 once TGTGCCAGCAGTGAAGCGTTCGACACAGATACGCAGTATTTT CASSEAFDTDTQYF
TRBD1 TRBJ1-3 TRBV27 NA TGTGCCAGCAGTTCCGGGACAGGGCCTGGGGCAAACACCATATATTTT CASSSGTGPGANTIYF
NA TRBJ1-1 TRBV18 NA TGTGCCAGCTCACCCCGGTCGGGCAGCCAGGACACTGAAGCTTTCTTT CASSPRSGSQDTEAFF
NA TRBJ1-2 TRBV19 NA TGTGCCACCAAGAGAGATATTGGAGACTATGGCTACACCTTC CATKRDIGDYGYTF
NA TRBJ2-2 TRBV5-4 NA TGTGCCAGCAGCTTGGTTCCTAGCGAGACCGGGGAGCTGTTTTTT CASSLVPSETGELFF
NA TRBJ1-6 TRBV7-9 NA TGTGCCAGCAGCTTAGACGGAGGCTCCTATAATTCACCCCTCCACTTT CASSLDGGSYNSPLHF
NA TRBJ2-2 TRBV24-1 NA TGTGCCACAAACCCCGGAGGGGGCCATAAGAACACCGGGGAGCTGTTTTTT CATNPGGGHKNTGELFF
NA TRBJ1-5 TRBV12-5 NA TGTGCTAGTGCCCCGGGCAATCAGCCCCAGCATTTT CASAPGNQPQHF
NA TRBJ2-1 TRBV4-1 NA TGCGCCAGCAGCCTAGCCGGGTCTGAGCAGTTCTTC CASSLAGSEQFF
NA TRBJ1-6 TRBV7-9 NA TGTGCCAGCAGCCCCGAAAATTCACCCCTCCACTTT CASSPENSPLHF
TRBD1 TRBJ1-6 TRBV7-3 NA TGTGCCAGCAGCTCGGGACAGGGAGAATCACCCCTCCACTTT CASSSGQGESPLHF
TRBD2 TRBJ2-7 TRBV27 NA TGTGCCAGCAGGCCGGCTAGCGGGAGGGGAAACCGCTACGAGCAGTACTTC CASRPASGRGNRYEQYF
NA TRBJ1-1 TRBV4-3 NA TGCGCCAGCAGCCAAGACGGGGGGCCGAGCACTGAAGCTTTCTTT CASSQDGGPSTEAFF
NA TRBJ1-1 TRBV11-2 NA TGTGCCAGCAGCTTACGTGAAGCTTTCTTT CASSLREAFF
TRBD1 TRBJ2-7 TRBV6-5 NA TGTGCCAGCATAATGGGACAGGGTATTTACGAGCAGTACTTC CASIMGQGIYEQYF
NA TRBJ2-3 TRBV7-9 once TGTGCCAGCCAGTCACACACCCGAACAGATACGCAGTATTTT CASQSHTRTDTQYF
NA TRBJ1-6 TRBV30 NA TGTGCCTGGGCCCCCCCCCAGTCGAGGAAACTTTGGTCACCCCTCCACTTT CAWAPPQSRKLWSPLHF
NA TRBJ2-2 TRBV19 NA TGTGCCAGTAGTATAGGGGGAGCGAACACCGGGGAGCTGTTTTTT CASSIGGANTGELFF
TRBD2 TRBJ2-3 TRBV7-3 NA TGTGCCAGTGCCATAGCGGGAGGGCCGGGAGATACGCAGTATTTT CASAIAGGPGDTQYF
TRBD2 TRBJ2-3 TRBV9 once TGTGCCAGCAGCGTAGCTAGCGGGGCGAGCACAGATACGCAGTATTTT CASSVASGASTDTQYF
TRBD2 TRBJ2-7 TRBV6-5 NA TGTGCCAGCAAGGTATGGGGGACTAGCTACGAGCAGTACTTC CASKVWGTSYEQYF
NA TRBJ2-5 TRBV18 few TGTGCCAGCTCACCATGGGGGGAACAAGAGACCCAGTACTTC CASSPWGEQETQYF
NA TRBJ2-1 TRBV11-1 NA TGTGCCAGCAGTCCTCTCCGGGACATAACACATGAGCAGTTCTTC CASSPLRDITHEQFF
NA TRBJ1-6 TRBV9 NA TGTGCCAGCAGCCCAGGCAGGGTATATAATTCACCCCTCCACTTT CASSPGRVYNSPLHF
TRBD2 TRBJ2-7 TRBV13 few TGTGCCAGCAGCTTAGGCTCTGGACTAGCGGGGGCCTACGAGCAGTACTTC CASSLGSGLAGAYEQYF
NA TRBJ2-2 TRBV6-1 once TGTGCCAGCAGTGAAGCGCAAAGGGGGGCCGGGGAGCTGTTTTTT CASSEAQRGAGELFF
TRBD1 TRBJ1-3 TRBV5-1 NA TGCGCCAGCAGCCTGAGGACAGGGAACTCTGGAAACACCATATATTTT CASSLRTGNSGNTIYF
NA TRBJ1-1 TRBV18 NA TGTGCCAGCTCATCAGGGTTCAGGGACACTGAAGCTTTCTTT CASSSGFRDTEAFF
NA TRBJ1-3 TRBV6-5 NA TGTGCCAGCAGTTACTCTACAGGAGTCTCTGGAAACACCATATATTTT CASSYSTGVSGNTIYF
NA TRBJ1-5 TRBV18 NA TGTGCCAGCTCACCGGGGGTCGGCAATCAGCCCCAGCATTTT CASSPGVGNQPQHF
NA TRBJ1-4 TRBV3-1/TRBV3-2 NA TGTGCCAGCAGCTCCAGGGGAGTTAATGAAAAACTGTTTTTT CASSSRGVNEKLFF
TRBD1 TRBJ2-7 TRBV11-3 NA TGTGCCAGCAGCTCAGGACAGGGGTTCGAGCAGTACTTC CASSSGQGFEQYF
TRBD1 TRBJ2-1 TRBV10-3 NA TGTGCCATCAGTACAGGACAGGGGGCCAATGAGCAGTTCTTC CAISTGQGANEQFF
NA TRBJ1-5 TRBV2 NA TGTGCCAGCAGGCGGGGGGAGATCTATAGCAATCAGCCCCAGCATTTT CASRRGEIYSNQPQHF
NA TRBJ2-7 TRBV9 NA TGTGCCAGCAGCGTAGGGACAGTCCCGGAGCAGTACTTC CASSVGTVPEQYF
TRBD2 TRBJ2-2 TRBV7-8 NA TGTGCCAGCAGCACTCGGACTAGCGTTACGAACACCGGGGAGCTGTTTTTT CASSTRTSVTNTGELFF